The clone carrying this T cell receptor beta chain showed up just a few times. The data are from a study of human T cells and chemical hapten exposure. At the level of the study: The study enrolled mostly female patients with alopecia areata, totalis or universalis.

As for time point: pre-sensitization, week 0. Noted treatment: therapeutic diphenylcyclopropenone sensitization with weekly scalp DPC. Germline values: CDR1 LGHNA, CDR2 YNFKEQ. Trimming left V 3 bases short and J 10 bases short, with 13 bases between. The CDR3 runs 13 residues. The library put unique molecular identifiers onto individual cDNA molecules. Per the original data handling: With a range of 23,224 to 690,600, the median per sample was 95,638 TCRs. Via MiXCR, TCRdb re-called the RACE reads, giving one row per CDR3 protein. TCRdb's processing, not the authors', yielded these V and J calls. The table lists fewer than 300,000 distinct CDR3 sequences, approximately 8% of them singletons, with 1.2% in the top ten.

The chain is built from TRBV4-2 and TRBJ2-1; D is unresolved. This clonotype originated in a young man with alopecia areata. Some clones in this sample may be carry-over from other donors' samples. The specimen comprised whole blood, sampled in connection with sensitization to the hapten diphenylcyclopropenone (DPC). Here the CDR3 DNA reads TGTGCCAGCAGCCAGGCCACCAGCACCGAGCAGTTCTTC. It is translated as CASSQATSTEQFF.